The rows below give T cell receptor beta chains drawn from one sample of a study of blood T cell repertoires in COVID-19. Clones were read by immunoSEQ multiplex PCR, and TCRdb kept only the in-frame ones, dropping some. The sample lists 200,000 to 300,000 clones; 81% were seen once. Specimen: peripheral blood. Receptors originate from a woman older than 75 with COVID-19, enrolled during active disease. Each CDR3 is given with its conserved first and last residue. Fields, in order: CDR3 length, clone size, J gene, D gene, V gene, CDR3 protein, CDR3 DNA. A D gene is named only where the DNA matches it firmly. Not all rows give a size; the values are once, few, many and, for expanded clones, a class.

12,-,TRBJ2-5,-,TRBV19,CASSQGKETQYF,TGTGCCAGTAGTCAGGGGAAAGAGACCCAGTACTTC
12,-,TRBJ1-2,TRBD1,TRBV6-5,CASRTDRAGYTF,TGTGCCAGCAGAACGGACAGGGCTGGCTACACCTTC
15,-,TRBJ2-5,TRBD1,TRBV11-2,CASSLGTGRWETQYF,TGTGCCAGCAGCTTAGGGACAGGGAGATGGGAGACCCAGTACTTC
13,-,TRBJ2-5,-,TRBV7-9,CASSATRSETQYF,TGTGCCAGCAGCGCAACCAGGTCAGAGACCCAGTACTTC
12,-,TRBJ1-5,-,TRBV12-3/TRBV12-4,CASSAQGQPQHF,TGTGCCAGCAGTGCCCAGGGCCAGCCCCAGCATTTT
15,-,TRBJ2-2,-,TRBV7-9,CASILMAGLTGELFF,TGTGCCAGCATCCTTATGGCGGGATTAACCGGGGAGCTGTTTTTT
14,-,TRBJ2-1,TRBD1,TRBV10-1,CAYAERQGSNEQFF,TGCGCCTACGCCGAAAGACAGGGATCCAATGAGCAGTTCTTC
14,-,TRBJ2-5,TRBD2,TRBV2,CASIPERGKETQYF,TGTGCCAGCATCCCCGAGCGGGGGAAGGAGACCCAGTACTTC
14,-,TRBJ1-2,-,TRBV6-5,CASSYSTAAYGYTF,TGTGCCAGCAGTTACTCGACAGCCGCTTATGGCTACACCTTC
15,-,TRBJ2-1,-,TRBV18,CASSPRQGPGDEQFF,TGTGCCAGCTCACCGCGACAGGGCCCGGGAGATGAGCAGTTCTTC
15,-,TRBJ1-5,-,TRBV6-6,CASSYKDTSNQPQHF,TGTGCCAGCAGTTACAAGGACACGAGCAATCAGCCCCAGCATTTT
14,once,TRBJ2-1,TRBD2,TRBV16,CASSQWTSVGEQFF,TGTGCCAGCAGCCAATGGACTAGCGTAGGTGAGCAGTTCTTC